This paragraph reports one T cell receptor beta chain. Sequenced by immunoSEQ multiplex PCR; TCRdb stores in-frame clones only, minus some. The sample lists some 20,000 clones, roughly 80% occurring once. Template: tumor biopsy or peripheral blood genomic DNA, roughly 550-6,500 ng per sample. Germline V gene sequence: CDR1 SGHRS, CDR2 YFSETQ. Losses at the gene ends were 2 bases for V and 9 bases for J; bases not matched to a gene: 2. The length of the CDR3 is 12 residues. The sample belongs to a study of T cells in tumors after PD-1 blockade. This rearrangement joins TRBV5-1 to TRBJ1-1; 9 bases agree with TRBD1. The source was PBMCs, collected after anti-PD-1 therapy. This TCR came from a human donor with advanced basal cell or squamous cell carcinoma (not recorded which). CDR3 in amino acids: CASSFNRGQAFF. The CDR3 DNA is TGCGCCAGCAGCTTTAACAGGGGGCAAGCTTTCTTT.